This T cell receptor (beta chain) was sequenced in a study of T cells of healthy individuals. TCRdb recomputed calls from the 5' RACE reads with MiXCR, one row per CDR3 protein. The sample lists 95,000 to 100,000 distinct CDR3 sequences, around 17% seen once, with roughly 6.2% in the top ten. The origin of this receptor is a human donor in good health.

CDR3: CASSQGLAGDYNEQFF. CDR3 nucleotide sequence: TGTGCCAGCAGCCAAGGACTAGCGGGGGACTACAATGAGCAGTTCTTC. This sequence joins TRBV7-2 and TRBJ2-1, with TRBD2 identical over 13 bases. J gave up 3 bases and V 5 bases, and 4 bases lay outside the gene matches. Germline V gives CDR1 SGHTA, CDR2 FQGNSA. This CDR3 has 16 amino acids.